These 20 T cell receptor beta chains originate from one sample sequenced in a study of blood T cell repertoires in COVID-19. Using immunoSEQ multiplex PCR, the repertoire was profiled, and TCRdb retains in-frame clones only, with some absent. The repertoire consists of a few hundred thousand clones, with about 86% occurring once and the leading ten covering around 4%. The sample taken for sequencing was PBMCs or T cells enriched from blood (not recorded which). The source of these receptors is a woman in her forties with acute COVID-19.

V usage is TRBV6-2 or TRBV6-3 and J usage is TRBJ1-6; a weak D match, TRBD1 (6 bases). Trimming cost V 6 bases and J 6 bases, with 15 bases left between them. The length of the CDR3 is 15 residues. Germline assignment: CDR1 MNHEY and CDR2 SVGEGT. CDR3 protein: CASSVRTVGNSPLHF. The CDR3 DNA is TGTGCCAGCAGCGTCCGGACAGTCGGTAATTCACCCCTCCACTTT.

The rearrangement joins TRBV12-3 or TRBV12-4 to TRBJ2-1, with D possibly matching TRBD1 (6 bases). The CDR3 consists of 11 residues. Trimming left V 5 bases short and J 10 bases short, with 9 bases between. For the CDR3, the DNA is TGTGCCAGCAGTCTTAGGGGGGAGCAGTTCTTC. It yields the protein CASSLRGEQFF.

This chain links TRBV5-5 with TRBJ2-1; unclear D gene. CDR3 length: 12 amino acids. Germline V gene lookup returns CDR1 SGHKS and CDR2 YYEKEE (reference sequence). Trimming left V 4 bases short and J 9 bases short, with 11 bases between. The CDR3 is CASSLGLFEQFF. For the CDR3, the DNA is TGTGCCAGCAGCCTCGGGTTATTTGAGCAGTTCTTC.

The chain combines TRBV5-1 with TRBJ1-1; 11 nucleotides align to TRBD1. With V trimmed by 8 bases and J by 4 bases, 10 bases remained unmatched. CDR3 length: 15 amino acids. Germline-derived CDR1 and CDR2 are SGHRS and YFSETQ. The CDR3 coding sequence is TGCGCCAGTAGGACAGGGGGCGTGGGGATCACTGAAGCTTTCTTT. Amino acid sequence: CASRTGGVGITEAFF.

The chain has TRBV4-3 and TRBJ1-2, with 7 bases fitting TRBD1. Per the germline V gene, CDR1 is LGHNA and CDR2 is YSLEER. CDR3 length: 14 amino acids. The trim removed 1 base at V and 6 bases at J, leaving 5 bases unmatched. CDR3 sequence: CASSQASRGDGYTF. DNA of the CDR3: TGCGCCAGCAGCCAAGCCTCCAGGGGGGATGGCTACACCTTC.

The chain carries TRBV6-4 and TRBJ1-5; unclear D gene. V was clipped by 5 bases and J by 3 bases, with 14 bases between them. The germline V gene has CDR1 MRHNA and CDR2 SNTAGT. This CDR3 is 15 amino acids long. Here the CDR3 reads CASSSYPGSNQPQHF. For the CDR3, the DNA is TGTGCCAGCAGTAGCTACCCAGGATCCAATCAGCCCCAGCATTTT.

In DNA form, the CDR3 reads TGTGCCAGCAGCTTAGTCGGGGGGCTAGGAAACACCATATATTTT. Its translation is CASSLVGGLGNTIYF. The chain uses TRBV7-9 and TRBJ1-3; D perhaps matches TRBD1 (6 bases). The CDR3 contains 15 residues. Germline V gives CDR1 SEHNR, CDR2 FQNEAQ (reference sequence). V lost 1 base, J lost 4 bases, and 11 bases lay in between.

V gene TRBV3-1 (or the pseudogene TRBV3-2) combines with J gene TRBJ2-5, with 8 bases that match TRBD2. This CDR3 has 15 residues. V lost 4 bases and J lost 3; bases outside the gene matches: 7. Germline V lookup: CDR1 LGHDT, CDR2 YNNKEL (reference sequence). The CDR3 bases are TGTGCCAGCAGCCTTCCCGGGACTAGGGAAGAGACCCAGTACTTC. This translates into CASSLPGTREETQYF.

CDR3 region: CASSYSGPAPYEQYF. CDR3 in DNA: TGTGCCAGCAGTTACTCGGGGCCTGCTCCCTACGAGCAGTACTTC. The chain couples TRBV6-5 to TRBJ2-7; D may be TRBD1 (5 bases). V lost 0 bases and J 2 bases, leaving 11 bases between the germline ends. The CDR3 is made up of 15 amino acids. Per the germline V gene, CDR1 is MNHEY and CDR2 is SVGAGI.

The CDR3 here is CASSAGRTYGYTF. CDR3 DNA: TGTGCCAGTAGTGCGGGACGGACCTATGGCTACACCTTC. The V call is TRBV19, the J call TRBJ1-2; D might be TRBD1 (5 bases). V lost 5 bases and J 4 bases, leaving 11 bases between the germline ends. This CDR3 has 13 amino acids. The germline gives CDR1 LNHDA, CDR2 SQIVND (reference sequence).

The chain couples TRBV19 to TRBJ2-7, with unresolved D. The CDR3 is 13 residues long. Trimming removed 3 bases from V and 2 bases from J, with 8 bases in between. Germline V gene data show CDR1 as LNHDA and CDR2 as SQIVND (reference sequence). CDR3 bases: TGTGCCAGTAGTATCGCTCAGACCTACGAGCAGTACTTC. Translated: CASSIAQTYEQYF.

The V call is TRBV10-3, the J call TRBJ2-7, with D unclear. The CDR3 runs 13 residues. Germline V gene lookup returns CDR1 ENHRY and CDR2 SYGVKD. The V end lost 4 bases, the J end lost 1 base, and 8 bases lay between the germline ends. The CDR3 DNA sequence: TGTGCCATCAGTGTGGGCAGGTCCTACGAGCAGTACTTC. Its protein is CAISVGRSYEQYF.

CDR3 region: CSDSLDRVGEAFF. For the CDR3, the DNA is TGCAGCGATAGTTTGGACAGGGTGGGAGAAGCTTTCTTT. The chain couples TRBV29-1 to TRBJ1-1, with 8 bases identical to TRBD1. Germline loops: CDR1 SQVTM, CDR2 ANQGSEA. The trim removed 7 bases at V and 8 bases at J, leaving 12 bases unmatched. The CDR3 has 13 amino acids.

The J gene is TRBJ1-2, the V gene TRBV12-5, with TRBD1 identical over 8 bases. The J segment lost 7 bases and the V segment lost 7 bases, leaving 8 bases of the junction unmatched. CDR1 and CDR2 from the germline V gene are LGHNT and FRNRAP. The CDR3 contains 13 residues. The chain's CDR3 is CASANQGAGGYTF. The CDR3 nucleotides read TGTGCTAGTGCCAACCAGGGGGCTGGTGGCTACACCTTC.

The rearrangement joins TRBV29-1 to TRBJ1-1; D is unclear. The V end was cut by 6 bases, the J end by 5 bases, with 10 bases between. The CDR3 loop spans 11 amino acids. CDR1 SQVTM and CDR2 ANQGSEA come from the germline V gene. CDR3 protein: CSVLTGTEAFF. In DNA, the CDR3 is TGCAGCGTCCTGACGGGGACTGAAGCTTTCTTT.

This chain links TRBV19 with TRBJ2-1, with D tentatively TRBD1 (6 bases). This CDR3 region has 13 residues. The V gene's germline CDR1 is LNHDA and CDR2 SQIVND (reference sequence). V was shortened by 6 bases and J by 8 bases, with 14 bases between the two germline ends. This CDR3 is CASRQAQGYEQFF. The DNA of the CDR3 is TGTGCCAGTAGACAAGCCCAGGGGTATGAGCAGTTCTTC.

This clone appeared a few times. J is TRBJ2-1 and V is TRBV4-1; D perhaps matches TRBD2 (5 bases). The CDR3 covers 16 residues. Trimming removed 0 bases from V and 6 bases from J, with 15 bases in between. Germline V gene sequence: CDR1 MGHRA, CDR2 YSYEKL. CDR3 sequence (DNA): TGCGCCAGCAGCCAAGAAGGCGATTTCGGGGTCAATGAGCAGTTCTTC. Amino acids: CASSQEGDFGVNEQFF.

The chain combines TRBV29-1 with TRBJ2-1, with TRBD1 identical over 10 bases. The CDR3 contains 13 residues. CDR1 and CDR2 (germline): SQVTM, ANQGSEA. With 3 bases clipped from V and 9 bases from J, the junction kept 5 bases outside the gene matches. The DNA for the CDR3 is TGCAGCGTTGAGAAGGGGGACAGGGGTGAGCAGTTCTTC. It codes for CSVEKGDRGEQFF.

This chain connects TRBV9 to TRBJ1-6; no clear D. The V gene lost 0 bases and the J gene lost 7 bases, with 8 bases spanning the gap. The CDR3 length is 14 residues. Germline V CDR1 and CDR2: SGDLS, YYNGEE. DNA for the CDR3: TGTGCCAGCAGCGTAGAAGCCACCAATTCACCCCTCCACTTT. The encoded protein is CASSVEATNSPLHF.

The chain recombines TRBV5-1 with TRBJ2-1; 7 nucleotides agree with TRBD2. Trimming cost V 3 bases and J 9 bases; bases outside gene matches: 15. CDR1 is SGHRS, CDR2 YFSETQ, per germline. The length of the CDR3 is 16 residues. CDR3 in amino acids: CASSSGLEVITVEQFF. In nucleotides, the CDR3 is TGCGCCAGCAGCTCCGGACTAGAAGTTATAACTGTTGAGCAGTTCTTC.